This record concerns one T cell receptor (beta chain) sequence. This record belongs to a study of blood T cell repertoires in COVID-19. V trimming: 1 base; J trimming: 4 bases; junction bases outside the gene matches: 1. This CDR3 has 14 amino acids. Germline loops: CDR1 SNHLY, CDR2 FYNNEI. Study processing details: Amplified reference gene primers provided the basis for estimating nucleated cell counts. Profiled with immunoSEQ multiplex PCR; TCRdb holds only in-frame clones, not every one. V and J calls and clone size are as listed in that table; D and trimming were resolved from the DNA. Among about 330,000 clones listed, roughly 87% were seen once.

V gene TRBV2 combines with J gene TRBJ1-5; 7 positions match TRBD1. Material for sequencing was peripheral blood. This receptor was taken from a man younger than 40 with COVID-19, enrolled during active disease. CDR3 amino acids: CASSEETGNQPQHF. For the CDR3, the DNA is TGTGCCAGCAGTGAAGAGACAGGGAATCAGCCCCAGCATTTT.